What follows are 13 T cell receptor beta chains derived from one specimen sequenced in a study of OX40 agonist ivuxolimab in advanced cancers. The data were produced by immunoSEQ multiplex PCR, yet TCRdb's version contains in-frame clones alone and is incomplete. This table holds fewer than 90,000 clones, 70% to 90% found once. The sequencing used CD4+ or CD8+ T cells sorted from blood, collected in a trial of the OX40 agonist ivuxolimab. The receptors come from an adult with an advanced solid tumor such as melanoma, head and neck, liver or kidney cancer.

V gene TRBV4-2 combines with J gene TRBJ2-2; 13 bases are a match to TRBD2. CDR3 size: 18 residues. Germline V CDR1 and CDR2: LGHNA, YNFKEQ. After removal of 4 bases from V and 4 bases from J, the junction contained 9 bases not matched to a gene. The CDR3 sequence: CASSPTSGGARRTGELFF. The CDR3 DNA reads as TGTGCCAGCAGCCCAACTAGCGGGGGGGCCCGTCGCACCGGGGAGCTGTTTTTT.

The J gene is TRBJ2-2, the V gene TRBV4-1; D may be TRBD2 (6 bases). The V end lost 4 bases, the J end lost 5 bases, and 17 bases lay between the germline ends. Per the germline V gene, CDR1 is MGHRA and CDR2 is YSYEKL. The CDR3 consists of 16 residues. CDR3 in amino acids: CASSPAGAGITGELFF. CDR3 coding DNA: TGCGCCAGCAGCCCCGCCGGGGCGGGAATAACCGGGGAGCTGTTTTTT.

The V gene is TRBV4-1, the J gene TRBJ2-7; D is tentatively TRBD1 or TRBD2 (6 bases each). There are 16 residues in the CDR3. CDR1 and CDR2 from the germline V gene are MGHRA and YSYEKL. V lost 2 bases to trimming and J lost 0 bases, with 14 bases between them. CDR3 amino acids: CASSQTGGRVSYEQYF. The CDR3 nucleotides read TGCGCCAGCAGCCAAACCGGGGGCAGGGTCTCCTACGAGCAGTACTTC.

The chain is built from TRBV5-8 and TRBJ2-5, with 10 bases aligning to TRBD2. The V and J ends lost 0 bases and 4 bases, in that order; junction bases with no gene match: 9. The CDR3 contains 17 residues. CDR1 is SGHTS, CDR2 YDEGEE, per germline. The CDR3 DNA reads TGTGCCAGCAGCTTGGGGCTAGCGGGGGCCTCATTAGAGACCCAGTACTTC. It encodes CASSLGLAGASLETQYF.

The rearrangement links TRBV5-1 to TRBJ2-7; D unresolved. Germline V lookup: CDR1 SGHRS, CDR2 YFSETQ. Between the trimmed V and J ends, which lost 0 bases and 2 bases, there was a span of 12 bases. The CDR3 is made up of 15 amino acids. Here the CDR3 reads CASSLAGYSPYEQYF. The CDR3 nucleotides read TGCGCCAGCAGCTTGGCCGGTTACAGTCCCTACGAGCAGTACTTC.

The rearrangement uses TRBV5-4 and TRBJ2-2; 8 bases are a match to TRBD2. Germline V gene data show CDR1 as SGHNT and CDR2 as YYREEE (reference sequence). V trimming: 1 base; J trimming: 4 bases; junction bases outside the gene matches: 3. The CDR3 is made up of 15 amino acids. The CDR3 here is CASSLSTSATGELFF. The CDR3 DNA follows: TGTGCCAGCAGCTTGTCGACTAGCGCCACCGGGGAGCTGTTTTTT.

The chain has TRBV7-9 and TRBJ1-4; D may be TRBD1 (6 bases). The CDR3 length is 14 residues. The V and J ends lost 6 bases and 8 bases respectively, with 16 bases between them. Germline CDR1 is SEHNR and CDR2 is FQNEAQ (reference sequence). The CDR3 coding sequence is TGTGCCAGCAGATCCGGGACACACGAAGAAAAACTGTTTTTT. Its translation: CASRSGTHEEKLFF.

The chain carries TRBV6-6 and TRBJ2-7, with D perhaps assigned TRBD1 or TRBD2 (5 bases each). Germline CDR1 and CDR2: MNHNY and SVGAGI (reference sequence). The V and J ends lost 0 bases and 3 bases respectively, with 12 bases between them. The CDR3 consists of 15 residues. The DNA for the CDR3 is TGTGCCAGCAGTTACTCCGAGGGAAGGGGCTACGAGCAGTACTTC. Protein: CASSYSEGRGYEQYF.

This chain connects TRBV16 to TRBJ1-2, with D unclear. The V gene's germline CDR1 is KGHSY and CDR2 FQNENV. Trimming pared 4 bases from V and 3 bases from J, leaving 9 bases between. The length of the CDR3 is 13 residues. The CDR3 DNA sequence: TGTGCCAGCAGCCCCCGGGATGACTATGGCTACACCTTC. It specifies CASSPRDDYGYTF.

The V and J genes are TRBV6-1 and TRBJ2-7; D is perhaps TRBD1 (6 bases). The CDR3 contains 14 residues. Between the trimmed V and J ends, which lost 6 bases and 0 bases, there was a span of 12 bases. Germline V gene sequence: CDR1 MNHNS, CDR2 SASEGT. The CDR3 loop is CASSIGTSSYEQYF. The DNA of the CDR3 is TGTGCCAGCAGCATTGGGACATCCTCCTACGAGCAGTACTTC.

As regards this clone: A read error may produce the germline difference seen at one junction end. The chain carries TRBV4-1 and TRBJ2-2; the D is unclear. CDR3 size: 17 residues. Germline V gene sequence: CDR1 MGHRA, CDR2 YSYEKL. CDR3 DNA: TGCGCCAGCGGCCAAGAAGAAAAGGCAGCGAACACCGGGGAGCTGTTTTTT. Encoded protein: CASGQEEKAANTGELFF.

The gene calls are TRBV7-9 and TRBJ1-5, with D maybe TRBD1 (5 bases). Germline CDR1 and CDR2: SEHNR and FQNEAQ (reference sequence). CDR3 length: 16 residues. Trimming removed 5 bases at V and 0 bases at J, with 14 bases between. The CDR3 DNA reads TGTGCCAGCAGCCGATGGGACGGCTATAGCAATCAGCCCCAGCATTTT. Protein sequence: CASSRWDGYSNQPQHF.

V usage is TRBV6-5 and J usage is TRBJ2-7; D might be TRBD1 (7 bases). With 4 bases removed from V and 0 bases from J, the gap between germline ends came to 10 bases. This CDR3 region has 14 residues. CDR1 and CDR2 from the germline V gene are MNHEY and SVGAGI. The CDR3 spells CASSWGDSSYEQYF. The CDR3 coding sequence is TGTGCCAGCAGTTGGGGGGACAGCTCCTACGAGCAGTACTTC.